This T cell receptor (beta chain) was recorded in a study of T cell responses to AZD1222 COVID-19 vaccine. This CDR3 has 15 residues. Germline CDR1 MNHGY, CDR2 SAAAGT. The V end lost 2 bases, the J end lost 3 bases, and 11 bases lay between the germline ends. Repertoires were generated with immunoSEQ multiplex PCR, while TCRdb's copy carries only in-frame clones and drops some. The sample records roughly 76,000 clones, 88% being singletons. Source: peripheral blood, taken on day 0 of AZD1222 vaccination. The V call is TRBV6-8, the J call TRBJ1-5, with a weak D call TRBD1 (5 bases). The sequence came from an adult in good health. The CDR3 spells CASSYGREPNQPQHF. CDR3 sequence (DNA): TGTGCCAGCAGTTACGGCAGGGAACCCAATCAGCCCCAGCATTTT.